The clone carrying this TCR beta chain occurred a few times. Authors' methods: Estimated nucleated cell counts came from reference gene primer amplification. Using immunoSEQ multiplex PCR, the repertoire was profiled, and TCRdb retains in-frame clones only, with some absent. V, J and clone size are those of that table, while D and trimming were read from the DNA. This sample has some 80,000 clones; roughly four fifths occur once, and the top ten carry under 45%. This sample stems from a study of blood T cell repertoires in COVID-19. Study overall: T cells, B-cell-depleted T cells, or PBMCs provided the cDNA or gDNA that served as material.

Losses at the gene ends were 9 bases for V and 7 bases for J; bases not matched to a gene: 11. The CDR3 runs to 14 residues. Germline V gene data show CDR1 as KGHDR and CDR2 as SFDVKD. The sequence came from a woman in her sixties or seventies with acute or convalescent COVID-19. The sequenced material came from peripheral blood. The V and J genes are TRBV24-1 and TRBJ2-1, with TRBD2 identical over 7 bases. The CDR3 coding sequence is TGTGCCACCCAAGGGGCGGGAGACACAAATGAGCAGTTCTTC. As protein: CATQGAGDTNEQFF.